This is a list of T cell receptor beta chains from one sample in a study of vaccination and CD4 T cells after COVID-19. Antigen specificity for these receptors is unknown. TCRdb analysed the PCR reads with MiXCR anew, one entry per CDR3 protein. The sample yields about 25,000 distinct CDR3 sequences, around two fifths seen once. The specimen was CD4+ T cells from blood, cultured in vitro. These receptors originate from a human donor who had recovered from COVID-19. CDR3s include the opening cysteine and the closing phenylalanine or tryptophan. A D gene is named only where the DNA matches it firmly. Rows give clone size only sometimes, using once, few, many, or a class for an expanded clone.

clone size,J gene,V gene,D gene,CDR3 DNA,CDR3 protein
-,TRBJ1-1,TRBV5-1,-,TGCGCCAGCAGCTTGGTCAGTGGGGTTAACACTGAAGCTTTCTTT,CASSLVSGVNTEAFF
-,TRBJ1-2,TRBV6-4,-,TGTGCCAGCAGTGACTCTTGGCGGGTGACTGTGACCTTC,CASSDSWRVTVTF
-,TRBJ2-5,TRBV20-1,-,TGCGGTGCTAGAGATCATTCAGAGACCCAGTACTTC,CGARDHSETQYF
-,TRBJ2-7,TRBV27,TRBD2,TGTGCCAGCAGTTCGCTTGGACTAGAGGAGCAGTACTTC,CASSSLGLEEQYF
-,TRBJ2-3,TRBV6-1,TRBD1,TGTGCCAGCAGATCCAAACAGGGGGCTAAGGGCACAGATACGCAGTATTTT,CASRSKQGAKGTDTQYF
-,TRBJ2-7,TRBV6-5,-,TGTGCCAGCAGTTCATCAAATAGGTATACTTCCTACGAGCAGTACTTC,CASSSSNRYTSYEQYF
-,TRBJ2-1,TRBV6-2/TRBV6-3,-,TGTGCCAGCAGTTACTCTCCGACCGGTACCTACTACAATGAGCAGTTCTTC,CASSYSPTGTYYNEQFF
-,TRBJ1-6,TRBV15,-,TGTGCCACCAGCAGAGCAACCGGCAGGGTTAATTCACCCCTCCACTTT,CATSRATGRVNSPLHF
few,TRBJ1-5,TRBV20-1,-,TGCAGTGCTAGTGGGGAGCCCCAGCATTTT,CSASGEPQHF
hyperexpanded,TRBJ2-7,TRBV21-1,-,TGTGCCAGCAGCACACGACAGGGTTGTTTCCACGAGCAGTACTTC,CASSTRQGCFHEQYF
few,TRBJ1-2,TRBV6-1,-,TGTGCCAGCAGTGAATTTTCAGGGCGGCGGGATGGCTACACCTTC,CASSEFSGRRDGYTF
few,TRBJ1-1,TRBV20-1,TRBD1,TGCAGTGCTTGGCAGGGGGTTGACGGCGGAGGTTTGGCTTTCTTT,CSAWQGVDGGGLAFF
-,TRBJ2-7,TRBV19,TRBD1,TGTGCCAGTAGTATAGATGCAGGGGGCTCCTACGAGCAGTACTTC,CASSIDAGGSYEQYF
-,TRBJ1-5,TRBV24-1,-,TGTGCCACCAGTGATCTGACAGGCGGCAATCAGCCCCAGCATTTT,CATSDLTGGNQPQHF
few,TRBJ2-5,TRBV6-2/TRBV6-3,TRBD2,TGTGCCAGCACTAAAGCGGGAGCCGGGGGGGAGACCCAGTACTTC,CASTKAGAGGETQYF
few,TRBJ1-5,TRBV6-1,-,TGTGCCAGCAGAATTGATTATAGCAATCAGCCCCAGCATTTT,CASRIDYSNQPQHF
-,TRBJ2-1,TRBV6-1,TRBD1,TGTGCCAGCAATATACAGGGGCCCACCTTTAATGAGCAGTTCTTC,CASNIQGPTFNEQFF
few,TRBJ2-5,TRBV7-3,TRBD1,TGTGCCAGCAGCTGGGACAGGGGGGAGACCCAGTACTTC,CASSWDRGETQYF
-,TRBJ2-1,TRBV28,TRBD2,TGTGCCAGCAGTCCCGGGGGGGACAATGAGCAGTTCTTC,CASSPGGDNEQFF
-,TRBJ1-1,TRBV29-1,-,TGCAGCGTTGGTACGACCAGCTATCGCGCTGAAGCTTTCTTT,CSVGTTSYRAEAFF
-,TRBJ2-2,TRBV20-1,TRBD2,TGCAGTGCAAATAGCGGGGGGCCTGACACCGGGGAGCTGTTTTTT,CSANSGGPDTGELFF
-,TRBJ1-2,TRBV14,-,TGTGCCAGCAGCGCACACCTCGGCCAGTCATTGTATGGCTACACCTTC,CASSAHLGQSLYGYTF
-,TRBJ2-5,TRBV10-2,-,TGCGCCAGCAAGGAACAGGGAATTTCGGAGACCCAGTACTTC,CASKEQGISETQYF
-,TRBJ2-1,TRBV7-9,TRBD2,TGTGCCAGCAGTGAAGGGACTAGCGGGAGTGTTGGTAATGAGCAGTTCTTC,CASSEGTSGSVGNEQFF
-,TRBJ2-3,TRBV7-2,-,TGTGCCAGCAGCTGGCTAGGGGGTAGCACAGATACGCAGTATTTT,CASSWLGGSTDTQYF
-,TRBJ1-1,TRBV6-1,TRBD1,TGTGCCAGCAGAAGGACAGGTGAAGCTTTCTTT,CASRRTGEAFF
-,TRBJ1-2,TRBV10-3,-,TGTGCCATCAGTGATTTACCCAACTATGGCTACACCTTC,CAISDLPNYGYTF
-,TRBJ1-2,TRBV25-1,-,TGTGCCAGCAGTGATAATCAGGGCTCTGGCTACACCTTC,CASSDNQGSGYTF
-,TRBJ2-7,TRBV6-1,TRBD1,TGTGCCAGCAGTGAAGCCGGGACAGGGGTGTACGAGCAGTACTTC,CASSEAGTGVYEQYF
few,TRBJ2-7,TRBV21-1,-,TGTGCCAGCAGCCCCAACAGGACCTACGAGCAGTACTTC,CASSPNRTYEQYF
once,TRBJ2-3,TRBV28,TRBD1,TGTGCCAGCAGTTCTACGGGACAGGGGGCCCCAGATACGCAGTATTTT,CASSSTGQGAPDTQYF
few,TRBJ2-3,TRBV6-1,TRBD2,TGTGCCAGCACGGGGAGGGAAGGAACAGATACGCAGTATTTT,CASTGREGTDTQYF
few,TRBJ2-7,TRBV18,-,TGTGCCAGCTCAGAAGACATGTACGAGCAGTACTTC,CASSEDMYEQYF
few,TRBJ1-2,TRBV5-4,-,TGTGCCAGCAGCTTGGAAGGGGAACGCTATGGCTACACCTTC,CASSLEGERYGYTF
few,TRBJ2-3,TRBV28,-,TGTGCCAGCAGTGGGGACAGCACAGATACGCAGTATTTT,CASSGDSTDTQYF
few,TRBJ2-6,TRBV6-1,-,TGTGCCAGCCAGACTTCTGGGGCCAACGTCCTGACTTTC,CASQTSGANVLTF
-,TRBJ1-5,TRBV7-8,-,TGTGCCAGCAGCCTATGGGAGGCTACCCTTGGGCCCCAGCATTTT,CASSLWEATLGPQHF
few,TRBJ2-7,TRBV20-1,TRBD1,TGCAGTGCTAGGGACCCGGGACAGGGGGCCTACGAGCAGTACTTC,CSARDPGQGAYEQYF
-,TRBJ2-6,TRBV2,-,TGTGCCAATCAGGGGGGCGGGGCCAACGTCCTGACTTTC,CANQGGGANVLTF
-,TRBJ2-2,TRBV19,-,TGTGCCAGTAGTGCCCAGGGAACAACCGGGGAGCTGTTTTTT,CASSAQGTTGELFF
few,TRBJ1-1,TRBV6-1,-,TGTGCCAGCAGGGCAGGGTTAGGACGCACTGAAGCTTTCTTT,CASRAGLGRTEAFF
-,TRBJ1-2,TRBV4-1,-,TGCGCCAGCAGCCAAAGGGGCGTAGGCAGTCATTTTTTC,CASSQRGVGSHFF
-,TRBJ2-3,TRBV20-1,TRBD2,TGCAGTGCTAGAGATCCGATCGGGGGGGCAGTTGCAGATACGCAGTATTTT,CSARDPIGGAVADTQYF